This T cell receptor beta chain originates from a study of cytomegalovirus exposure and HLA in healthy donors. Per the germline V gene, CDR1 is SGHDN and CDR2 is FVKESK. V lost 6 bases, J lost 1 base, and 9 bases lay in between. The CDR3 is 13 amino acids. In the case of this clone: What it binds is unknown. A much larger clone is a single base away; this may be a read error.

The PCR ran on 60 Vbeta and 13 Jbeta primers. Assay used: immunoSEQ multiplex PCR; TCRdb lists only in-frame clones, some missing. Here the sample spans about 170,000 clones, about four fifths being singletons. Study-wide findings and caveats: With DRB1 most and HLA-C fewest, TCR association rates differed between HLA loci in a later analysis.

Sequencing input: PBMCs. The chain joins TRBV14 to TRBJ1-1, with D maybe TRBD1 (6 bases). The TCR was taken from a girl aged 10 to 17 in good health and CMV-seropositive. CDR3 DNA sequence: TGTGCCAGCAGTCGACAGGAGAACACTGAAGCTTTCTTT. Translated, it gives CASSRQENTEAFF.